This T cell receptor beta chain emerged from a study of identical twins. A single record per CDR3 protein comes from TCRdb applying MiXCR to the 5' RACE reads. Found here are some 730,000 distinct CDR3 sequences, 15% to 20% of them singletons; the top ten hold around 12%. V was trimmed by 6 bases and J by 7 bases, leaving 9 bases between them. This CDR3 region has 12 residues. Germline CDR1 is SNHLY and CDR2 is FYNNEI. This sample also appeared in a second study, on T cells expressing NK-cell markers. From that report: HCMV seropositivity characterized most of the eight sequenced donors, and seronegativity one.

The sample was PBMCs. The chain joins TRBV2 to TRBJ2-2; no reliable D call. The sequence was obtained from a woman in her late teens or twenties in good health. The CDR3 sequence: CASRDSHGELFF. CDR3 bases: TGTGCCAGCAGAGACTCCCACGGGGAGCTGTTTTTT. The full variable domain, with the rest looked up from reference TRBV2 and TRBJ2-2, is EPEVTQTPSHQVTQMGQEVILRCVPISNHLYFYWYRQILGQKVEFLVSFYNNEISEKSEIFDDQFSVERPDGSNFTLKIRSTKLEDSAMYFCASRDSHGELFFGEGSRLTVL.